This entry features one TCR beta chain sequence. What it binds is not known. Sequenced by immunoSEQ multiplex PCR; TCRdb stores in-frame clones only, minus some. The table lists about 24,000 clones, approximately 59% of them singletons. The germline V gene encodes CDR1 SEHNR and CDR2 FQNEAQ (reference sequence). The germline V and J ends were trimmed by 2 bases and 0 bases, with 7 bases remaining between them. The CDR3 covers 15 residues. The sample comes from a study of tumor-infiltrating lymphocytes in localized non-small cell lung cancer. Findings of the study overall: Tumor T-cell fraction was not associated with recurrence-free survival.

This TCR was sampled from a human donor with non-small cell lung cancer. Sequences were obtained from lung tumor tissue. V is TRBV7-9 and J is TRBJ1-4, with D perhaps TRBD1 (6 bases). The CDR3 DNA sequence: TGTGCCAGCAGCTTACAGGGGCCAACTAATGAAAAACTGTTTTTT. Translated, it gives CASSLQGPTNEKLFF.